The rows below give T cell receptor beta chains drawn from one sample of a study of cytomegalovirus exposure and HLA in healthy donors. The method was immunoSEQ multiplex PCR; TCRdb's version includes in-frame clones alone and lacks a portion of them. The profile covers 210,000 or so clones, with around 80% appearing a single time and 15% to 19% taken by the ten largest. The sample comprised PBMCs. These receptors all come from a man aged 40-49 years in good health and CMV-seronegative. CDR3s include the opening cysteine and the closing phenylalanine or tryptophan. Each record gives: D gene, V gene, J gene, clone size, CDR3 length, CDR3 DNA, CDR3 protein. The D gene is left open where the match is weak. The listing skips clone size in some rows; elsewhere it reads once, few, many or a size class.

D: .
V: TRBV27
J: TRBJ2-7
size: .
length: 14
DNA: TGTGCCAGCAGTTTTAACATGCTCTCCTACGAGCAGTACTTC
CDR3: CASSFNMLSYEQYF

D: TRBD1
V: TRBV28
J: TRBJ1-2
size: few
length: 14
DNA: TGTGCCATCTCGGGGACAGGGGTTTCCTATGGCTACACCTTC
CDR3: CAISGTGVSYGYTF

D: .
V: TRBV7-9
J: TRBJ1-2
size: .
length: 14
DNA: TGTGCCAGCAGTCCGGGGTCGGGTAATTATGGCTACACCTTC
CDR3: CASSPGSGNYGYTF

D: .
V: TRBV5-4
J: TRBJ1-1
size: .
length: 14
DNA: TGTGCCAGCAGCTTGGAAGGGACTTGGTCTGAAGCTTTCTTT
CDR3: CASSLEGTWSEAFF

D: .
V: TRBV27
J: TRBJ1-2
size: few
length: 14
DNA: TGTGCCAGCAGTTTGGGGGCAGGTGGGGATGGCTACACCTTC
CDR3: CASSLGAGGDGYTF

D: TRBD1
V: TRBV4-2
J: TRBJ2-7
size: .
length: 17
DNA: TGTGCCAGCAGCCAGTCAGGGGACAGGCCCCAATGGTACGAGCAGTACTTC
CDR3: CASSQSGDRPQWYEQYF

D: .
V: TRBV9
J: TRBJ2-6
size: .
length: 16
DNA: TGTGCCAGCAGCGTAGGAGTTGGGCCTGGGGCCAACGTCCTGACTTTC
CDR3: CASSVGVGPGANVLTF

D: .
V: TRBV7-2
J: TRBJ2-1
size: .
length: 14
DNA: TGTGCCAGCAGCCCTGAGACTCCATACAATGAGCAGTTCTTC
CDR3: CASSPETPYNEQFF

D: .
V: TRBV5-1
J: TRBJ2-5
size: .
length: 16
DNA: TGCGCCAGCAGCCCTCAGGGGTCCGGAGTCGGGGAGACCCAGTACTTC
CDR3: CASSPQGSGVGETQYF

D: TRBD1
V: TRBV4-2
J: TRBJ1-5
size: few
length: 17
DNA: TGTGCCAGCAGCCAAGATCTGACAGGGGCAATCAATCAGCCCCAGCATTTT
CDR3: CASSQDLTGAINQPQHF

D: .
V: TRBV7-9
J: TRBJ2-1
size: .
length: 15
DNA: TGTGCCAGCAGCTTAGTGGGGAGTCCGGCCAATGAGCAGTTCTTC
CDR3: CASSLVGSPANEQFF

D: .
V: TRBV28
J: TRBJ2-7
size: .
length: 17
DNA: TGTGCCAGCAGTTTCCCCCGGGCGGGACCGGCCCGCGACGAGCAGTACTTC
CDR3: CASSFPRAGPARDEQYF

D: .
V: TRBV4-2
J: TRBJ1-4
size: .
length: 15
DNA: TGTGCCAGCAGCGAAGGCGGGGGGGTTAATGAAAAACTGTTTTTT
CDR3: CASSEGGGVNEKLFF

D: TRBD1
V: TRBV19
J: TRBJ1-1
size: .
length: 14
DNA: TGTGCCAGTAGATACAACAGGGGGAGCACTGAAGCTTTCTTT
CDR3: CASRYNRGSTEAFF

D: .
V: TRBV27
J: TRBJ2-3
size: .
length: 15
DNA: TGTGCCAGCAGTTTACGGCTGGGTACAGGAGATACGCAGTATTTT
CDR3: CASSLRLGTGDTQYF

D: .
V: TRBV6-5
J: TRBJ1-3
size: .
length: 14
DNA: TGTGCCAGCAGCCCCCCAGACTCTGGAAACACCATATATTTT
CDR3: CASSPPDSGNTIYF

D: .
V: TRBV30
J: TRBJ1-5
size: .
length: 14
DNA: TGTGCCTGGAGTACTCAGGCTCTTTCCCAGCCCCAGCATTTT
CDR3: CAWSTQALSQPQHF

D: .
V: TRBV14
J: TRBJ1-1
size: .
length: 14
DNA: TGTGCCAGCAGCCAAAGTCCAGGACGGGGAAAAGCTTTCTTT
CDR3: CASSQSPGRGKAFF

D: TRBD2
V: TRBV2
J: TRBJ2-1
size: .
length: 16
DNA: TGTGCCAGCAGTGAAATTTTAGCGGGGGGGCAAGGTGAGCAGTTCTTC
CDR3: CASSEILAGGQGEQFF

D: .
V: TRBV18
J: TRBJ2-3
size: .
length: 17
DNA: TGTGCCAGCTCCCGGCTGGAAAAAGGGGGGGTCACAGATACGCAGTATTTT
CDR3: CASSRLEKGGVTDTQYF

D: .
V: TRBV30
J: TRBJ1-5
size: .
length: 13
DNA: TGTGCCTGGAGTGTAAGCCGTAATCAGCCCCAGCATTTT
CDR3: CAWSVSRNQPQHF

D: TRBD1
V: TRBV27
J: TRBJ2-1
size: .
length: 15
DNA: TGTGCCAGCAGTTCGACAGGGGGGGCGGTGGGCGAGCAGTTCTTC
CDR3: CASSSTGGAVGEQFF

D: .
V: TRBV28
J: TRBJ2-2
size: .
length: 13
DNA: TGTGCCAGCAGTCCAGCAGGGACCGGGGAGCTGTTTTTT
CDR3: CASSPAGTGELFF

D: .
V: TRBV28
J: TRBJ1-4
size: few
length: 14
DNA: TGTGCCAGCAGTCCGAGCCAAAGGGGTGGGAAACTGTTTTTT
CDR3: CASSPSQRGGKLFF

D: TRBD1
V: TRBV9
J: TRBJ1-3
size: .
length: 16
DNA: TGTGCCAGCAGCGAGGGACAGGGGGCTGCCGGAAACACCATATATTTT
CDR3: CASSEGQGAAGNTIYF

D: TRBD1
V: TRBV28
J: TRBJ1-5
size: .
length: 18
DNA: TGTGCCAGCAGTTCTTTGACTAATAACAGGGGGCGCCGGCAGCCCCAGCATTTT
CDR3: CASSSLTNNRGRRQPQHF

D: TRBD1
V: TRBV5-1
J: TRBJ1-3
size: .
length: 15
DNA: TGCGCCAGCAGCTTGGAAGGACAGGGTGGAAACACCATATATTTT
CDR3: CASSLEGQGGNTIYF

D: TRBD2
V: TRBV7-9
J: TRBJ2-7
size: .
length: 16
DNA: TGTTCCAGCAGCTTAGCGTGGCGGGAGTCCTCCTACGAGCAGTACTTC
CDR3: CSSSLAWRESSYEQYF

D: .
V: TRBV7-9
J: TRBJ2-5
size: .
length: 14
DNA: TGTGCCAGCAGCTTAGAAGGAGTATTTGAGACCCAGTACTTC
CDR3: CASSLEGVFETQYF

D: TRBD2
V: TRBV6-1
J: TRBJ2-3
size: many
length: 15
DNA: TGTGCCAGCAGTGAACTAGCGGGAGGGCCAGATACGCAGTATTTT
CDR3: CASSELAGGPDTQYF

D: .
V: TRBV7-3
J: TRBJ2-1
size: .
length: 13
DNA: TGTGCCAGCAGTTACCAGGGGTTGAATGAGCAGTTCTTC
CDR3: CASSYQGLNEQFF